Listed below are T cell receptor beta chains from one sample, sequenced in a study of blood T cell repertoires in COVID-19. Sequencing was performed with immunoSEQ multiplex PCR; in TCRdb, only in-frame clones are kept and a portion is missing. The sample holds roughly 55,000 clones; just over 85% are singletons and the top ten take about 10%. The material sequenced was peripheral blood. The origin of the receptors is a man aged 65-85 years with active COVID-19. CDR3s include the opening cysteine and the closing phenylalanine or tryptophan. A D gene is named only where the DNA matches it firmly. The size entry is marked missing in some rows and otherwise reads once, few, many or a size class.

CDR3 DNA: TGTGCCACCGGCGGGGGAACAAACTATGGCTACACCTTC
CDR3 protein: CATGGGTNYGYTF
clone size: -
D gene: -
J gene: TRBJ1-2
V gene: TRBV24-1
CDR3 length: 13

CDR3 DNA: TGTGCCAGCAGCCCGGGACAGGGCTATGGCTACACCTTC
CDR3 protein: CASSPGQGYGYTF
clone size: -
D gene: TRBD1
J gene: TRBJ1-2
V gene: TRBV7-2
CDR3 length: 13

CDR3 DNA: TGCGCCAGCAGGGATCTGACCCCGACTAGGGGGACTAGCGGGACCACCTACGAGCAGTACTTC
CDR3 protein: CASRDLTPTRGTSGTTYEQYF
clone size: -
D gene: TRBD2
J gene: TRBJ2-7
V gene: TRBV10-2
CDR3 length: 21

CDR3 DNA: TGTGCCAGCATCCCCAATGACATGAACTATGGCTACACCTTC
CDR3 protein: CASIPNDMNYGYTF
clone size: -
D gene: -
J gene: TRBJ1-2
V gene: TRBV6-2/TRBV6-3
CDR3 length: 14

CDR3 DNA: TGTGCCAGCAGCCGTGGACTAGCGGGGGGCCTTAGCTCCTACGAGCAGTACTTC
CDR3 protein: CASSRGLAGGLSSYEQYF
clone size: -
D gene: TRBD2
J gene: TRBJ2-7
V gene: TRBV7-2
CDR3 length: 18

CDR3 DNA: TGTGCCAGCAGTTACCGCGGACAGGGGGTCTTACCCTACGAGCAGTACTTC
CDR3 protein: CASSYRGQGVLPYEQYF
clone size: -
D gene: TRBD1
J gene: TRBJ2-7
V gene: TRBV6-2/TRBV6-3
CDR3 length: 17

CDR3 DNA: TGTGCCAGCAGCTTATATGGCGGGCGGACCGGGGAGCTGTTTTTT
CDR3 protein: CASSLYGGRTGELFF
clone size: -
D gene: -
J gene: TRBJ2-2
V gene: TRBV7-2
CDR3 length: 15

CDR3 DNA: TGTGCCAGCAGCTTAACAGGGGGTTTAGGGGAGACCCAGTACTTC
CDR3 protein: CASSLTGGLGETQYF
clone size: -
D gene: TRBD1
J gene: TRBJ2-5
V gene: TRBV7-7
CDR3 length: 15

CDR3 DNA: TGTGCCAGCAGTTTCCAGGGAGGCACTGAAGCTTTCTTT
CDR3 protein: CASSFQGGTEAFF
clone size: few
D gene: -
J gene: TRBJ1-1
V gene: TRBV6-6
CDR3 length: 13

CDR3 DNA: TGCGCCAGCAGTCGGACTAGCGGGGACGGCACCGGGGAGCTGTTTTTT
CDR3 protein: CASSRTSGDGTGELFF
clone size: -
D gene: TRBD2
J gene: TRBJ2-2
V gene: TRBV10-1
CDR3 length: 16

CDR3 DNA: TGCAGTGCTAGTGGTGGGGCAGGTGAAAAACTGTTTTTT
CDR3 protein: CSASGGAGEKLFF
clone size: few
D gene: -
J gene: TRBJ1-4
V gene: TRBV20-1
CDR3 length: 13

CDR3 DNA: TGTGCCAGCAGTAGGGGCAGCACAGCCTCCTACGAGCAGTACTTC
CDR3 protein: CASSRGSTASYEQYF
clone size: -
D gene: -
J gene: TRBJ2-7
V gene: TRBV5-6
CDR3 length: 15

CDR3 DNA: TGTGCCAAACGCCCCGAGGGACAGGGGGGCAATCAGCCCCAGCATTTT
CDR3 protein: CAKRPEGQGGNQPQHF
clone size: -
D gene: TRBD1
J gene: TRBJ1-5
V gene: TRBV3-1/TRBV3-2
CDR3 length: 16

CDR3 DNA: TGTGCTAGTGGTTTGTGGCTAGCGGGGTACAATGAGCAGTTCTTC
CDR3 protein: CASGLWLAGYNEQFF
clone size: -
D gene: TRBD2
J gene: TRBJ2-1
V gene: TRBV12-5
CDR3 length: 15

CDR3 DNA: TGTGCCAGCAGCTTCGGGACACGAGGGAATAATTCACCCCTCCACTTT
CDR3 protein: CASSFGTRGNNSPLHF
clone size: once
D gene: -
J gene: TRBJ1-6
V gene: TRBV11-2
CDR3 length: 16

CDR3 DNA: TGCGCCAGCAGCTTGGAGGGGGGGGCGGGGACCCAGTACTTC
CDR3 protein: CASSLEGGAGTQYF
clone size: -
D gene: -
J gene: TRBJ2-5
V gene: TRBV5-1
CDR3 length: 14

CDR3 DNA: TGTGCCAGCAGCTTAGTGGCGGACACAGATACGCAGTATTTT
CDR3 protein: CASSLVADTDTQYF
clone size: few
D gene: -
J gene: TRBJ2-3
V gene: TRBV7-2
CDR3 length: 14

CDR3 DNA: TGTGCCAGCAGTTACTCTATAACAGGGGCTGGAAACACCATATATTTT
CDR3 protein: CASSYSITGAGNTIYF
clone size: -
D gene: TRBD1
J gene: TRBJ1-3
V gene: TRBV6-5
CDR3 length: 16

CDR3 DNA: TGTGCCAGCAGCTTGGGACAGACTCCTGGGGCCAACGTCCTGACTTTC
CDR3 protein: CASSLGQTPGANVLTF
clone size: -
D gene: -
J gene: TRBJ2-6
V gene: TRBV5-4
CDR3 length: 16

CDR3 DNA: TGTGCCAGCACCCCAGGGGGCCCTGACTACGAGCAGTACTTC
CDR3 protein: CASTPGGPDYEQYF
clone size: -
D gene: TRBD1
J gene: TRBJ2-7
V gene: TRBV6-4
CDR3 length: 14

CDR3 DNA: TGTGCCAGCAGTGATGGCAGCGCTTTGGTAGCTTTCTTT
CDR3 protein: CASSDGSALVAFF
clone size: -
D gene: -
J gene: TRBJ1-1
V gene: TRBV2
CDR3 length: 13

CDR3 DNA: TGTGCCAGCAGTCGAAGCGACAGGGCGGGAGAAAAACTGTTTTTT
CDR3 protein: CASSRSDRAGEKLFF
clone size: -
D gene: TRBD1
J gene: TRBJ1-4
V gene: TRBV7-9
CDR3 length: 15

CDR3 DNA: TGTGCCAGCAGCGGCGGGGGGTTGGGTGAAAAACTGTTTTTT
CDR3 protein: CASSGGGLGEKLFF
clone size: -
D gene: -
J gene: TRBJ1-4
V gene: TRBV9
CDR3 length: 14

CDR3 DNA: TGTGCCACCAGCAGAGAGTCGACTTATGGCTACACCTTC
CDR3 protein: CATSRESTYGYTF
clone size: -
D gene: -
J gene: TRBJ1-2
V gene: TRBV15
CDR3 length: 13

CDR3 DNA: TGTGCCAGCAGCTCCCGGGACAGGGGGAACGAGCAGTACTTC
CDR3 protein: CASSSRDRGNEQYF
clone size: many
D gene: TRBD1
J gene: TRBJ2-7
V gene: TRBV5-4
CDR3 length: 14

CDR3 DNA: TGTGCCAGCAGCGTTGACCAGGGTGGCATTCAGTACTTC
CDR3 protein: CASSVDQGGIQYF
clone size: -
D gene: -
J gene: TRBJ2-4
V gene: TRBV25-1
CDR3 length: 13

CDR3 DNA: TGTGCCAGCAGCCACCTAAATGCCCAAAGCGGGAGCGGCTACACCTTC
CDR3 protein: CASSHLNAQSGSGYTF
clone size: -
D gene: -
J gene: TRBJ1-2
V gene: TRBV3-1/TRBV3-2
CDR3 length: 16

CDR3 DNA: TGCGCCAGCAGCCAAGGGCAGGGTGATCAGCCCCAGCATTTT
CDR3 protein: CASSQGQGDQPQHF
clone size: once
D gene: -
J gene: TRBJ1-5
V gene: TRBV4-3
CDR3 length: 14

CDR3 DNA: TGTGCCAGCGGGGGGACAGGGCGGACCGGGGAGCTGTTTTTT
CDR3 protein: CASGGTGRTGELFF
clone size: -
D gene: TRBD1
J gene: TRBJ2-2
V gene: TRBV6-6
CDR3 length: 14

CDR3 DNA: TGTGCCAGCAGCATACAGGTGAACACTGAAGCTTTCTTT
CDR3 protein: CASSIQVNTEAFF
clone size: once
D gene: -
J gene: TRBJ1-1
V gene: TRBV5-4
CDR3 length: 13

CDR3 DNA: TGTGCCAGCAGCTTAGCGGCCAGGGCGAACACTGAAGCTTTCTTT
CDR3 protein: CASSLAARANTEAFF
clone size: -
D gene: -
J gene: TRBJ1-1
V gene: TRBV7-9
CDR3 length: 15

CDR3 DNA: TGTGCCAGCTCACCAGCCGGCTACGAGCAGTACTTC
CDR3 protein: CASSPAGYEQYF
clone size: -
D gene: -
J gene: TRBJ2-7
V gene: TRBV18
CDR3 length: 12

CDR3 DNA: TGTGCCAGCAGTTCTGTATACGGTGAAGCTTTCTTT
CDR3 protein: CASSSVYGEAFF
clone size: -
D gene: -
J gene: TRBJ1-1
V gene: TRBV5-5
CDR3 length: 12

CDR3 DNA: TGTGCCAGCAGCTCGTCCCGGGACATTAGCTCCTACAATGAGCAGTTCTTC
CDR3 protein: CASSSSRDISSYNEQFF
clone size: -
D gene: -
J gene: TRBJ2-1
V gene: TRBV7-7
CDR3 length: 17

CDR3 DNA: TGCGCCAGCAGCCAAGAGGGCCGGGGGCAAGAGACCCAGTACTTC
CDR3 protein: CASSQEGRGQETQYF
clone size: -
D gene: -
J gene: TRBJ2-5
V gene: TRBV4-1
CDR3 length: 15

CDR3 DNA: TGTGCCAGCAGCCAAGTGACTTCGGGCTACACCTTC
CDR3 protein: CASSQVTSGYTF
clone size: -
D gene: -
J gene: TRBJ1-2
V gene: TRBV14
CDR3 length: 12

CDR3 DNA: TGCGCCAGCACCTTGAGAGGTTCTGGGGCCAACGTCCTGACTTTC
CDR3 protein: CASTLRGSGANVLTF
clone size: -
D gene: -
J gene: TRBJ2-6
V gene: TRBV5-1
CDR3 length: 15

CDR3 DNA: TGCGCCAGCAGCTCCGCCAGTTCTTCCTACGAGCAGTACTTC
CDR3 protein: CASSSASSSYEQYF
clone size: -
D gene: -
J gene: TRBJ2-7
V gene: TRBV5-1
CDR3 length: 14

CDR3 DNA: TGTGCCAGCAGCTTAGGACAGTATAATAATTCACCCCTCCACTTT
CDR3 protein: CASSLGQYNNSPLHF
clone size: -
D gene: -
J gene: TRBJ1-6
V gene: TRBV13
CDR3 length: 15